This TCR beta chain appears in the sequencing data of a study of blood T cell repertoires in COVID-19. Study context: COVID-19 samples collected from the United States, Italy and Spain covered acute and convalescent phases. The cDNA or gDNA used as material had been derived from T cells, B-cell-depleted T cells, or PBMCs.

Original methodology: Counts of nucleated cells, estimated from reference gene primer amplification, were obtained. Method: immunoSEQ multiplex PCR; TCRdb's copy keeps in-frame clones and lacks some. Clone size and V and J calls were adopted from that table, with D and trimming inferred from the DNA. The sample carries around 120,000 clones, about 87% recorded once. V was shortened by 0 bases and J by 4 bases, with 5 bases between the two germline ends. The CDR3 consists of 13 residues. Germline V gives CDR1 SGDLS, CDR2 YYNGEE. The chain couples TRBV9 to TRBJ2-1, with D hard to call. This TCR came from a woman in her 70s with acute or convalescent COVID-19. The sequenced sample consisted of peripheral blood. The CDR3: CASSVDTYNEQFF. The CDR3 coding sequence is TGTGCCAGCAGCGTAGACACATACAATGAGCAGTTCTTC.